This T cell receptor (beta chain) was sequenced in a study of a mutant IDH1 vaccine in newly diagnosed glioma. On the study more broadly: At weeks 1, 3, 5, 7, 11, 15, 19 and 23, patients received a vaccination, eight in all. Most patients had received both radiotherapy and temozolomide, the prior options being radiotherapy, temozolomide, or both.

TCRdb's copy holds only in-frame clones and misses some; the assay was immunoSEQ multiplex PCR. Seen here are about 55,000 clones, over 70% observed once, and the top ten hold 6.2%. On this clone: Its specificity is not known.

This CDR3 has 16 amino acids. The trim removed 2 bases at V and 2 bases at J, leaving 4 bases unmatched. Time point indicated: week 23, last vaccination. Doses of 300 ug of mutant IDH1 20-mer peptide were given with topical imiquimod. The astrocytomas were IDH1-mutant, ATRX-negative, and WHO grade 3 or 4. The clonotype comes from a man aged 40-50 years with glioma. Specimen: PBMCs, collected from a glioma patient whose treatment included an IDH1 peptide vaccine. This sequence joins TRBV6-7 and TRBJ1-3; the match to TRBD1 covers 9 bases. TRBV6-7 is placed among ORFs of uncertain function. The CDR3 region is CASSYEDRGTGNTIYF. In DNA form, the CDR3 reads TGTGCCAGCAGTTACGAGGACAGGGGCACTGGAAACACCATATATTTT.